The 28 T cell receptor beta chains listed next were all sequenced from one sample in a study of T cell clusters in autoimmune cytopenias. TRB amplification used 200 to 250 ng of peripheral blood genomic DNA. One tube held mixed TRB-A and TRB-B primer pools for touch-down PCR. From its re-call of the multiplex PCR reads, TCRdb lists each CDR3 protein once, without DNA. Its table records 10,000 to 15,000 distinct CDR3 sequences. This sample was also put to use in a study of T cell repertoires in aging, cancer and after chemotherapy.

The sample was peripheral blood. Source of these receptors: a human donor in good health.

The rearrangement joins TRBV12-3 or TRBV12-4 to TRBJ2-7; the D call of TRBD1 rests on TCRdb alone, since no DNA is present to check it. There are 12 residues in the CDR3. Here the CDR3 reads CASTVQGYEQYF.

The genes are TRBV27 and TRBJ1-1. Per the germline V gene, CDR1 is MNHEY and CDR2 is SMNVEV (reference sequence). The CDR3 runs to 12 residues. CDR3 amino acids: CASSLGDTEAFF.

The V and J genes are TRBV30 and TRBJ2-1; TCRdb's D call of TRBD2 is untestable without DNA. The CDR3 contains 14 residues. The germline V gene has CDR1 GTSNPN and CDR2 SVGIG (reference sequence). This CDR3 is CAFTSGGAYNEQFF.

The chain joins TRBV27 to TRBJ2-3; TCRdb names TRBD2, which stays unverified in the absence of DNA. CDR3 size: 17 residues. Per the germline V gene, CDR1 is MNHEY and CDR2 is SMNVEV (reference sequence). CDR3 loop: CASSLRRTSGVKDTQYF.

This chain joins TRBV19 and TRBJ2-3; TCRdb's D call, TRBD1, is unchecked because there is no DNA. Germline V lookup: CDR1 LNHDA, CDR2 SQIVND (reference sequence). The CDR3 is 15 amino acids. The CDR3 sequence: CASSIVGTGVMAQYF.

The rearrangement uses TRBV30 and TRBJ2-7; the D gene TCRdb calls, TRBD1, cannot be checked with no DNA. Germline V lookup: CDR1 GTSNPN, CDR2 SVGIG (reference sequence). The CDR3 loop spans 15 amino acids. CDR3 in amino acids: CAWTSPWDRGREQYF.

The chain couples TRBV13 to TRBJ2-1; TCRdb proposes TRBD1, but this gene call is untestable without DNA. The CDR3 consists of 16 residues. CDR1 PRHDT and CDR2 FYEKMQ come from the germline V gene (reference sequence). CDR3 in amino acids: CASSPENGAHYDEQFF.

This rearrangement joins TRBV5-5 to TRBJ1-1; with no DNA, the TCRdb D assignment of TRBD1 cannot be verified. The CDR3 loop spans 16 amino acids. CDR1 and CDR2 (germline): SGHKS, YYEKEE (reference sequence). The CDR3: CASSLVNQGAGTEAFF.

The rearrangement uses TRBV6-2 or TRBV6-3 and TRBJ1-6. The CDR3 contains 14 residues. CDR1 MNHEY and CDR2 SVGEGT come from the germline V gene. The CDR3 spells CASSPWAGGSPLHF.

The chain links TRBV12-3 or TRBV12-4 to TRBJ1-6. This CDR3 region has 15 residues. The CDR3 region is CASSLEGARNSPLHF.

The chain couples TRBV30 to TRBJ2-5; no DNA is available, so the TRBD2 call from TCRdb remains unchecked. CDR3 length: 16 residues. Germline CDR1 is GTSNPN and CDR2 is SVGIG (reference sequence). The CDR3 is CAWSRVGSGGRETQYF.

CDR3 residues: CASSLVGQIGEAFF. V is TRBV5-1 and J is TRBJ1-1; the TCRdb call, TRBD1, lacks DNA for checking. Germline V lookup: CDR1 SGHRS, CDR2 YFSETQ. The CDR3 is made up of 14 amino acids.

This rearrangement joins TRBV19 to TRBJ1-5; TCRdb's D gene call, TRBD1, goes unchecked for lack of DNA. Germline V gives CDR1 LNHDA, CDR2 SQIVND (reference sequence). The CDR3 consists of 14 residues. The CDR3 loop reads CASSIQQGSQPQHF.

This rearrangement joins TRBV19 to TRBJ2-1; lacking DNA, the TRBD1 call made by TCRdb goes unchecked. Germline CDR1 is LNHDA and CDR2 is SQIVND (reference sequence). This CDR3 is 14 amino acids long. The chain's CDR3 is CASSIKDRHNEQFF.

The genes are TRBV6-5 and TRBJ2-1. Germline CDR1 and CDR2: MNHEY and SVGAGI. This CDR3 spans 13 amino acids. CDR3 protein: CASSRLGNNEQFF.

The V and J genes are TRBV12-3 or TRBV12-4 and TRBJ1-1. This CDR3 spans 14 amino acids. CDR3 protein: CASTKEVGNTEAFF.

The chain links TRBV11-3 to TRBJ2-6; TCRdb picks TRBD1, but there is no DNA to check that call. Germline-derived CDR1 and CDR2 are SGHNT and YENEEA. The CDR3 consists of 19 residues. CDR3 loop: CASSSRQGVSLSGANVLTF.

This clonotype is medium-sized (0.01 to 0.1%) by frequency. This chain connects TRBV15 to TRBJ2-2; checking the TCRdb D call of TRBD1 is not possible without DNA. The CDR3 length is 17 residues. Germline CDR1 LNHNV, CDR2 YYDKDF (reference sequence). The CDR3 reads CATSRDIFGGRTGELFF.

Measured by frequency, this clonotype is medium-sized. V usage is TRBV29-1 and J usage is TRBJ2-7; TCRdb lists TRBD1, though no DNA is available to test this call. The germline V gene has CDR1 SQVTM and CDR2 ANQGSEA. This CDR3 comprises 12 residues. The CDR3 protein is CSVGGSWYEQYF.

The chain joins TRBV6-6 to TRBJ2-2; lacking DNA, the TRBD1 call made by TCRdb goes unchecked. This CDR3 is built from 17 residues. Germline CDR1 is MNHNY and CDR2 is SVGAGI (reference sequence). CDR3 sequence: CASSYSPDRADTGELFF.

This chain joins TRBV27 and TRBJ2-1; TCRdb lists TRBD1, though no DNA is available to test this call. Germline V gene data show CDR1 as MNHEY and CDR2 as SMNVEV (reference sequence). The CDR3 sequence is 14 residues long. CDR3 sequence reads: CASSFGQGGREQFF.

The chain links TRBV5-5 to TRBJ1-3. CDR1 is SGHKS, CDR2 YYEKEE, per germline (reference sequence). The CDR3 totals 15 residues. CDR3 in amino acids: CASSREAGSGNTIYF.

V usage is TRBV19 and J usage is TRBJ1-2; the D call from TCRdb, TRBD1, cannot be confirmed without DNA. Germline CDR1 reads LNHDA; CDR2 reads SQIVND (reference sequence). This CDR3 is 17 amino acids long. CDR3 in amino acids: CASRVGQGRWTSYGYTF.

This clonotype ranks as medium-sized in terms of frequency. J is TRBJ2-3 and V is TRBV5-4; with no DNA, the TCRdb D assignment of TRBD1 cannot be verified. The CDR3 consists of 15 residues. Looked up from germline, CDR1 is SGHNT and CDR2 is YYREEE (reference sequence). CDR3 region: CASSKPGQRTDTQYF. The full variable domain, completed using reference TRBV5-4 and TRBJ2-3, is ETGVTQSPTHLIKTRGQQVTLRCSSQSGHNTVSWYQQALGQGPQFIFQYYREEENGRGNFPPRFSGLQFPNYSSELNVNALELDDSALYLCASSKPGQRTDTQYFGPGTRLTVL.

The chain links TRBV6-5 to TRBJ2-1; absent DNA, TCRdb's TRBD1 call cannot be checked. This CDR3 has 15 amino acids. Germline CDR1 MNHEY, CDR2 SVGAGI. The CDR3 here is CASSAGPGRGNEQFF.

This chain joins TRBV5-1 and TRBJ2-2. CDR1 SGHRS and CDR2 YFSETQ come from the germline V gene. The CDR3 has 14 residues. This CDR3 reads CASSLRTSEGELFF.

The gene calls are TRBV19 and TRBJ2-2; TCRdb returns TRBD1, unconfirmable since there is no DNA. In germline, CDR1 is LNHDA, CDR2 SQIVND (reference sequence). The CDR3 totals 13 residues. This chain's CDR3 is CASSARATGELFF. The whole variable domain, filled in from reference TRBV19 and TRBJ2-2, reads DGGITQSPKYLFRKEGQNVTLSCEQNLNHDAMYWYRQDPGQGLRLIYYSQIVNDFQKGDIAEGYSVSREKKESFPLTVTSAQKNPTAFYLCASSARATGELFFGEGSRLTVL.

CDR3 region: CASSLEVVSTGELFF. This chain joins TRBV5-4 and TRBJ2-2. Germline V gives CDR1 SGHNT, CDR2 YYREEE (reference sequence). CDR3 length: 15 residues.